This TCR beta chain comes out of a study of cytomegalovirus exposure and HLA in healthy donors. Study-level findings and limits: Later on, a genetic analysis was performed. It linked a missense variant in DCLRE1C with V- and J-gene trimming of TCR beta.

The germline V gene encodes CDR1 LNHDA and CDR2 SQIVND (reference sequence). This CDR3 has 12 amino acids. The V gene lost 6 bases and the J gene lost 8 bases, with 13 bases spanning the gap. The PCR was carried out with 60 Vbeta primers and 13 Jbeta primers. Generated by immunoSEQ multiplex PCR, the TCRdb table keeps only in-frame clones and is missing some. There are about 34,000 clones in the sample, with about 3% held by the top ten. Of note for this clone: Its specificity is unknown.

The TCR was taken from a woman in her 40s in good health and CMV-seropositive. Input material: PBMCs. The V and J genes are TRBV19 and TRBJ1-2; possibly TRBD1 for D (6 bases). CDR3 sequence reads: CASSPNRAGYTF. In nucleotides, the CDR3 is TGTGCCAGTAGCCCGAACAGGGCGGGCTACACCTTC.